This is a list of T cell receptor beta chains from one sample in a study of CD4 T cells in relation to SARS-CoV-2 and coronaviruses. Their antigens remain unidentified. TCRdb's table, derived via immunoSEQ multiplex PCR, lists solely in-frame clones and lacks some. The sample lists around 16,000 clones, around four fifths seen once, with over 25% in the top ten. Sequenced sample: CD4+ T cells from PBMCs, cultured in vitro. All receptors come from a human donor in good health. CDR3s include the opening cysteine and the closing phenylalanine or tryptophan. The D gene is left open where the match is weak.

D	J	V	CDR3
.	TRBJ2-6	TRBV5-1	CASSLHSGSGANVLTF
.	TRBJ1-5	TRBV4-1	CASSHPTGGDNYNQPQHF
TRBD1	TRBJ2-1	TRBV11-1	CASTRDRAILGDEQFF
TRBD2	TRBJ2-5	TRBV3-1/TRBV3-2	CASSHPWTSGREGTQYF
TRBD2	TRBJ2-1	TRBV4-2	CASSPDGLAGDMGFF
.	TRBJ2-7	TRBV5-4	CASSLVPYTYEQYF
.	TRBJ1-2	TRBV2	CASRDRYYGYTF
.	TRBJ2-6	TRBV6-6	CASGINRDSGANVLTF
.	TRBJ2-2	TRBV7-3	CASSLGLPGELFF
.	TRBJ1-3	TRBV6-5	CASRLQELGGNTIYF
.	TRBJ2-3	TRBV5-1	CASSTDIDTQYF
TRBD2	TRBJ2-3	TRBV10-3	CAISEGPSGRAEVGTDTQYF
.	TRBJ1-2	TRBV30	CAWSVVRSPIEGYTF
TRBD1	TRBJ1-2	TRBV27	CASSPLPDRGLYGYTF
.	TRBJ1-1	TRBV7-8	CASSLAHGGMNTEAFF
TRBD1	TRBJ2-7	TRBV14	CASSHRDRPPTEQYF